A selection of T cell receptor beta chains follows, all from one sample in a study of T cell responses to AZD1222 COVID-19 vaccine. The method was immunoSEQ multiplex PCR; TCRdb's version includes in-frame clones alone and lacks a portion of them. The table has some 69,000 clones, 80% seen once. The material sequenced was peripheral blood, taken 28 days after the second AZD1222 dose. These receptors were obtained from an adult who received the AZD1222 COVID-19 vaccine. Both conserved end residues are trimmed from each CDR3. Each record gives: V gene, CDR3 protein.

>TRBV5-5
ASSLLPGQASEASYGYT
>TRBV9
ASSETSGVYNEQF
>TRBV5-1
ASSLTGNTIY
>TRBV7-9
ASSLTPAGTFSKLF
>TRBV30
ARRAASNLNTEAF
>TRBV7-2
ASSWGRVAGEKLF
>TRBV23-1
ASKTLQYNEQF
>TRBV19
ASRPRTGNYGYT
>TRBV5-4
ASSFRRDYGYT
>TRBV28
ATGLGSRNTIY
>TRBV29-1
SGTADNYGYT
>TRBV7-9
ASSLVGAGPSNQPQH
>TRBV24-1
ATSEPLAGPTDTQY
>TRBV4-1
ASSQARRGGHEQY
>TRBV3-1/TRBV3-2
ASSQGFRGVPEQY
>TRBV5-1
ASSLSGQPNYGYT
>TRBV9
ASSVAGAYMDTQY
>TRBV13
ASSAGQGREKLF
>TRBV11-3
ASRNSQTNRYLMSYT
>TRBV20-1
SASFDRLNQPQH
>TRBV4-1
ASSQDRGDGYT
>TRBV30
AWSGTGLIETQY
>TRBV5-1
ASSWTYRGTGNTIY
>TRBV29-1
SGGTGQEQY
>TRBV30
AWSVEGVRGNQPQH
>TRBV9
ASSPGGQGDYGYT
>TRBV29-1
SVDKGSGYEQY
>TRBV19
ASSIEASGGGEQF
>TRBV13
ASNGGSSYNEQF
>TRBV21-1
ASSRGTGGSAKNIQY
>TRBV7-6
ASSSRQGGAYEQY
>TRBV6-5
ASSYVVNQPQH
>TRBV6-1
ASSELLAGAGELF
>TRBV5-4
ASSKMAGSAWGNYGYT
>TRBV3-1/TRBV3-2
ASSRALSGEMYNEQF
>TRBV5-5
ASSLWANNEQF
>TRBV7-3
ASSQTAHQPQH
>TRBV7-2
ASSGGVLTLPKYGYT
>TRBV2
ARGLAGTGELF
>TRBV29-1
SVPVAGAFDEQF
>TRBV10-3
AISAGDRLYGYT
>TRBV2
ASSDGRVASMGGYT
>TRBV3-1/TRBV3-2
ASSQDATNEKLF
>TRBV12-5
ASGSGLVQGNEQF
>TRBV27
ASSSPTGQGNTEAF
>TRBV10-3
AIAAKQETQY
>TRBV19
ASSVGQGMGYGYT
>TRBV9
ASRSTGGLGGELF
>TRBV6-1
ASSERYQETQY
>TRBV19
ASNRRSNYGYT